This TCR beta chain was recorded in a study of cytomegalovirus exposure and HLA in healthy donors. Study results and limitations: A later analysis showed HLA-associated TCR beta chains outstripping equally common others in clonal expansion. Reports state that TCR beta sequences accurately predicted most subjects' HLA-A and HLA-B alleles. Links to common viral pathogens appeared, in a later analysis, for several of the most significant clusters. Productive status was seen about 90% or about 30% of the time for most TCR beta V segments in an earlier analysis.

The PCR was carried out with 60 Vbeta primers and 13 Jbeta primers. The data were produced by immunoSEQ multiplex PCR, yet TCRdb's version contains in-frame clones alone and is incomplete. The table lists approximately 200,000 clones, almost 85% of them singletons, with about 2.2% in the top ten. The CDR3 extends over 22 amino acids. V shed 3 bases and J 1 base; nucleotides not matched to a gene: 20. Germline V gene lookup returns CDR1 SGDLS and CDR2 YYNGEE. Comment on this clone: Its antigen remains unknown.

This chain joins TRBV9 and TRBJ2-4; 12 bases agree with TRBD2. The TCR comes from a woman between 45 and 65 years old in good health and CMV-seronegative. The sample taken for sequencing was PBMCs. The CDR3 DNA reads as TGTGCCAGCAGCGCCTCGGGACTAGCGGGCCCAGGGGTAGGTCGGGCCAAAAACATTCAGTACTTC. Encoded protein: CASSASGLAGPGVGRAKNIQYF.